This T cell receptor beta chain comes out of a study of blood T cell repertoires in COVID-19. Per the authors' pipeline: Estimation of nucleated cell counts was performed using reference gene primer amplification. Sequenced by immunoSEQ multiplex PCR; TCRdb stores in-frame clones only, minus some. V and J calls and clone size follow that table, whereas D and trimming were derived from the DNA. The table includes roughly 120,000 clones, 84% detected once. Trimming at V came to 6 bases and at J to 7 bases, leaving 6 bases not matched to a gene. This CDR3 has 13 amino acids. Germline V gene data show CDR1 as MNHEY and CDR2 as SMNVEV (reference sequence).

Sequencing input: peripheral blood. This clonotype originated in a woman aged 45-65 years with acute or convalescent COVID-19. The chain employs TRBV27 and TRBJ1-1, with TRBD1 identical over 9 bases. The CDR3 coding sequence is TGTGCCAGCAGGACACAGGGGGCAGGTGAAGCTTTCTTT. Translating it yields CASRTQGAGEAFF.